This T cell receptor (beta chain) came from a study of untreated major depressive disorder. Overall study findings and caveats: CD4+ T cells from depressed patients used TRBV05-01 (Vbeta 5.1) more often than controls.

As concerns this clone: What it binds is unknown.

Clones were read by immunoSEQ multiplex PCR, and TCRdb kept only the in-frame ones, dropping some. The data show about 13,000 clones, with about nine tenths seen just once and less than 0.9% held by the top ten. Germline-derived CDR1 and CDR2 are SGHTS and YDEGEE. The CDR3 totals 13 residues. The V and J ends lost 7 bases and 5 bases respectively, with 15 bases between them. The source material was CD4+ T cells from PBMCs. This chain links TRBV5-8 with TRBJ1-2, with a possible D match to TRBD1 (6 bases). The receptor was isolated from a man aged 30 to 45 with major depressive disorder. In DNA form, the CDR3 reads TGTGCCAGCGTGTTCAGGGGCCCTTATGGCTACACCTTC. It codes for CASVFRGPYGYTF.